Below are 27 T cell receptor beta chains sequenced from a single sample in a study of T cells in Graves' hyperthyroidism and ophthalmopathy. Researchers took RNA transcripts and amplified the TCR beta CDR3 regions from them. Initially, a first-round RT-PCR of the TCR CDR3 employed the HTBI primer set. TCRdb passed the multiplex PCR reads through MiXCR, listing each CDR3 protein once. This table holds roughly 510,000 distinct CDR3 sequences, around 20% found once. Sequenced input: blood. Receptors originate from a man younger than 35 with Graves' hyperthyroidism.

V usage is TRBV5-6 and J usage is TRBJ1-2, with 10 nucleotides matching TRBD1. The germline gives CDR1 SGHDT, CDR2 YYEEEE. V lost 5 bases and J lost 8; bases outside the gene matches: 9. The CDR3 is 14 amino acids. The CDR3 DNA sequence: TGTGCCAGCAGTTCCCCGACAGGGGGCGACGGCTACACCTTC. Translating gives CASSSPTGGDGYTF.

This clonotype has a count of ten or more. The V gene is TRBV6-2 or TRBV6-3, the J gene TRBJ1-1; 7 bases match TRBD1. From germline, CDR1 is MNHEY and CDR2 SVGEGT. Trimming cost V 6 bases and J 1 base; bases outside gene matches: 5. CDR3 length equals 14 residues. CDR3 amino acids: CASREGTENTEAFF. The CDR3 DNA follows: TGTGCCAGCAGGGAGGGGACAGAGAACACTGAAGCTTTCTTT.

This clonotype was picked up a small number of times. The rearrangement joins TRBV9 to TRBJ1-2, with D uncertain. With 0 bases removed from V and 4 bases from J, the gap between germline ends came to 25 bases. Per germline, CDR1 SGDLS and CDR2 YYNGEE. The CDR3 has 19 amino acids. CDR3 DNA: TGTGCCAGCAGCGTAGCTCTGGGTGGCAGCAGTATTGAAGGCTATGGCTACACCTTC. This gives the protein CASSVALGGSSIEGYGYTF.

The chain has TRBV6-1 and TRBJ2-7, with D perhaps matching TRBD1 or TRBD2 (5 bases each). Trimming left V 6 bases short and J 2 bases short, with 17 bases between. The CDR3 consists of 15 residues. Germline CDR1 is MNHNS and CDR2 is SASEGT. CDR3 DNA sequence: TGTGCCAGCAGGAAGGGACGGATCGTTACCTACGAGCAGTACTTC. Amino acid sequence: CASRKGRIVTYEQYF.

This clonotype was counted between two and nine times. The genes are TRBV5-1 and TRBJ1-2; TRBD1 is a possible D gene (5 bases). Deletions cut 4 bases from V and 5 bases from J, with 21 bases between. The V gene's germline CDR1 is SGHRS and CDR2 YFSETQ. This CDR3 comprises 16 residues. CDR3 nucleotide sequence: TGCGCCAGCAGCCCGGAGGGGACCCCGACGACTTATGGCTACACCTTC. Amino acid sequence: CASSPEGTPTTYGYTF.

The chain combines TRBV29-1 with TRBJ1-1, with 8 nucleotides matching TRBD1. The CDR3 loop spans 12 amino acids. From germline, CDR1 is SQVTM and CDR2 ANQGSEA. The trim removed 7 bases at V and 11 bases at J, leaving 12 bases unmatched. The CDR3 DNA reads TGCAGCGCAGCGACTTCAGGGGGCGGGGCTTTCTTT. Residues: CSAATSGGGAFF.

This clonotype was observed many times. The chain uses TRBV19 and TRBJ1-1, with D perhaps matching TRBD1 (6 bases). Deletions cut 6 bases from V and 6 bases from J, with 23 bases between. The CDR3 contains 16 residues. Germline lookup yields CDR1 LNHDA and CDR2 SQIVND (reference sequence). The DNA of the CDR3 is TGTGCCAGTAGACCTTCTGGGGACACTCCTGGCGCTGAAGCTTTCTTT. It specifies CASRPSGDTPGAEAFF.

The chain has TRBV6-1 and TRBJ1-2; D gene uncertain. The CDR3 sequence is 15 residues long. CDR1 is MNHNS, CDR2 SASEGT, per germline. V dropped 4 bases and J dropped 5 bases, with 17 bases sitting between them. CDR3 DNA: TGTGCCAGCAGTGCCATAGGAGGCTACGATTATGGCTACACCTTC. The encoded protein is CASSAIGGYDYGYTF.

This clonotype was seen at least ten times. The J gene is TRBJ1-1, the V gene TRBV2; possibly TRBD1 for D (5 bases). From germline, CDR1 is SNHLY and CDR2 FYNNEI. V lost 3 bases and J lost 0, with 14 bases in between. CDR3 length: 16 amino acids. In DNA form, the CDR3 reads TGTGCCAGCAGTGAGATCTGGGGGTCTATGAACACTGAAGCTTTCTTT. Translating it yields CASSEIWGSMNTEAFF.

To note about this clonotype: One end of the junction fails to match germline, which may point to a read error. The gene calls are TRBV30 and TRBJ1-5; no reliable D call. This CDR3 is 14 amino acids long. Germline V gene data show CDR1 as GTSNPN and CDR2 as SVGIG (reference sequence). CDR3 DNA sequence: TGTGCCTGGGGTCCCGGACTGGGAAATCAGCCTCAGCATTTT. Amino acid sequence: CAWGPGLGNQPQHF.

The chain joins TRBV30 to TRBJ2-3; 8 nucleotides line up with TRBD1. Trimming took 5 bases from V and 0 from J; bases not matched to a gene: 4. The CDR3 runs 14 residues. Germline CDR1 GTSNPN, CDR2 SVGIG (reference sequence). The CDR3 DNA reads TGTGCCTGGGACAGGGGTGGAAGCACAGATACGCAGTATTTT. This translates into CAWDRGGSTDTQYF. Supplemented by reference TRBV30 and TRBJ2-3, the full variable domain reads SQTIHQWPATLVQPVGSPLSLECTVEGTSNPNLYWYRQAAGRGLQLLFYSVGIGQISSEVPQNLSASRPQDRQFILSSKKLLLSDSGFYLCAWDRGGSTDTQYFGPGTRLTVL.

A few counts support this clonotype. The chain joins TRBV6-1 to TRBJ2-5; maybe TRBD2 (5 bases). Germline V gene data show CDR1 as MNHNS and CDR2 as SASEGT. The V end lost 3 bases, the J end lost 5 bases, and 19 bases lay between the germline ends. The CDR3 is 16 residues long. The chain's CDR3 is CASSDGRGWRHETQYF. CDR3 nucleotides: TGTGCCAGCAGTGATGGACGGGGATGGAGACACGAGACCCAGTACTTC.

This clonotype was seen ten or more times. The rearrangement links TRBV28 to TRBJ1-2; D not certain. This CDR3 region has 15 residues. Germline V gives CDR1 MDHEN, CDR2 SYDVKM. V lost 6 bases to trimming and J lost 1 base, with 15 bases between them. Here the CDR3 DNA reads TGTGCCAGCAGCATTGGAGCCAGCCTTAACTATGGCTACACCTTC. Translated, it gives CASSIGASLNYGYTF.

The J gene is TRBJ2-2, the V gene TRBV11-2; 10 bases agree with TRBD2. Losses at the gene ends were 0 bases for V and 6 bases for J; bases not matched to a gene: 4. There are 16 residues in the CDR3. In germline, CDR1 is SGHAT, CDR2 FQNNGV. This chain's CDR3 is CASSLESSGSPGELFF. The DNA of the CDR3 is TGTGCCAGCAGCTTAGAGTCTAGCGGGAGCCCCGGGGAGCTGTTTTTT.

In this sample, this clonotype turned up many times. The chain employs TRBV4-1 and TRBJ1-1; a possible D gene is TRBD1 (6 bases). This CDR3 has 17 amino acids. V was pared by 0 bases and J by 5 bases, with 19 bases between. In germline, CDR1 is MGHRA, CDR2 YSYEKL. This CDR3 reads CASSQEGGAGLGTEAFF. Here the CDR3 DNA reads TGCGCCAGCAGCCAAGAGGGGGGGGCAGGATTAGGAACTGAAGCTTTCTTT.

In its sample, this clonotype was seen many times. This sequence joins TRBV6-4 and TRBJ1-2; D unclear. Germline V gives CDR1 MRHNA, CDR2 SNTAGT. The length of the CDR3 is 14 residues. The ends were cut back, 0 bases at V and 6 bases at J, with 11 bases in the middle. CDR3 sequence (DNA): TGTGCCAGCAGTGACTCCCGAAGATCGGATGGCTACACCTTC. Translating gives CASSDSRRSDGYTF.

J is TRBJ2-5 and V is TRBV28, with TRBD1 matching over 9 bases. There are 14 residues in the CDR3. Germline values: CDR1 MDHEN, CDR2 SYDVKM. V shed 3 bases and J 3 bases; nucleotides not matched to a gene: 2. The CDR3 DNA sequence: TGTGCCAGCAGTTTGCGGACAGGGGAAGAGACCCAGTACTTC. As protein: CASSLRTGEETQYF.

J is TRBJ2-7 and V is TRBV28, with 12 bases matching TRBD1. V lost 6 bases and J lost 5; bases outside the gene matches: 8. This CDR3 is built from 15 residues. CDR1 is MDHEN and CDR2 is SYDVKM in the germline V gene. The CDR3 loop is CASSSPGQGAHEQYF. The CDR3 region has the DNA TGTGCCAGCAGCTCACCGGGACAGGGGGCCCACGAGCAGTACTTC.

This clonotype was found many times. The rearrangement uses TRBV12-3 or TRBV12-4 and TRBJ2-2; D unclear. V gave up 5 bases and J gave up 0 bases, with 13 bases separating them. This CDR3 comprises 16 residues. The CDR3 here is CASSELGQPNTGELFF. CDR3 in DNA: TGTGCCAGCAGTGAACTCGGCCAGCCGAACACCGGGGAGCTGTTTTTT.

In this sample, this clonotype turned up many times. The J gene is TRBJ1-1, the V gene TRBV5-1; no clear D. CDR1 is SGHRS, CDR2 YFSETQ, per germline. The CDR3 runs to 15 residues. V lost 4 bases and J 0 bases, leaving 13 bases between the germline ends. CDR3: CASSIAVQLNTEAFF. The CDR3 DNA is TGCGCCAGCAGCATAGCGGTACAGCTGAACACTGAAGCTTTCTTT.

The chain recombines TRBV6-1 with TRBJ1-2; 8 bases agree with TRBD1. J was trimmed by 4 bases and V by 1 base; bases with no gene match: 5. Germline values: CDR1 MNHNS, CDR2 SASEGT. The CDR3 sequence is 15 residues long. CDR3 sequence: CASSEDRGGPYGYTF. The CDR3 DNA reads as TGTGCCAGCAGTGAAGACAGGGGGGGCCCCTATGGCTACACCTTC.

This clonotype has a count of ten or more. The gene calls are TRBV14 and TRBJ2-5; D remains ambiguous. From germline, CDR1 is SGHDN and CDR2 FVKESK. CDR3 length equals 15 residues. Between the trimmed V and J ends, which lost 0 bases and 2 bases, there was a span of 10 bases. Written as DNA, the CDR3 is TGTGCCAGCAGCCAAGATCCGGGCAGACAAGAGACCCAGTACTTC. Its translation: CASSQDPGRQETQYF. Supplemented by reference TRBV14 and TRBJ2-5, the full variable domain reads EAGVTQFPSHSVIEKGQTVTLRCDPISGHDNLYWYRRVMGKEIKFLLHFVKESKQDESGMPNNRFLAERTGGTYSTLKVQPAELEDSGVYFCASSQDPGRQETQYFGPGTRLLVL.

This clonotype came up many times. J is TRBJ2-2 and V is TRBV30; TRBD1 matches 7 bases. Germline V gene lookup returns CDR1 GTSNPN and CDR2 SVGIG (reference sequence). V lost 6 bases, J lost 6 bases, and 10 bases stayed unmatched. This CDR3 spans 14 amino acids. The CDR3 loop reads CACIIGQDAGELFF. The CDR3 DNA sequence: TGTGCCTGCATTATAGGACAGGACGCCGGGGAGCTGTTTTTT.

This clonotype has a count of ten or more. V usage is TRBV6-5 and J usage is TRBJ1-6, with 10 bases aligning to TRBD1. The CDR3 is 15 amino acids. Germline-derived CDR1 and CDR2 are MNHEY and SVGAGI. The V gene end was trimmed by 2 bases and the J gene end by 7 bases; junction bases not matched to a gene: 2. The CDR3 DNA follows: TGTGCCAGCAGTTACCAGGGACAGGGGAATTCACCCCTCCACTTT. It yields the protein CASSYQGQGNSPLHF.

This clonotype has a count of ten or more. The chain combines TRBV12-3 or TRBV12-4 with TRBJ1-5, with 8 positions matching TRBD1. With 4 bases clipped from V and 0 bases from J, the junction kept 2 bases outside the gene matches. The CDR3 length is 15 residues. In nucleotides, the CDR3 is TGTGCCAGCAGTTGGGGACAGGTTAGCAATCAGCCCCAGCATTTT. Translating gives CASSWGQVSNQPQHF.

At least ten counts were recorded for this clonotype. The rearrangement uses TRBV19 and TRBJ1-1; D gene unclear. The CDR3 is made up of 15 amino acids. V was pared by 5 bases and J by 0 bases, with 13 bases between. Germline V CDR1 and CDR2: LNHDA, SQIVND (reference sequence). The DNA for the CDR3 is TGTGCCAGTAGTTCCGGGTCCGAAATGAACACTGAAGCTTTCTTT. Protein product: CASSSGSEMNTEAFF.

This sequence joins TRBV27 and TRBJ1-6; 7 bases align to TRBD1. Germline-derived CDR1 and CDR2 are MNHEY and SMNVEV (reference sequence). The CDR3 spans 14 residues. V shed 4 bases, J shed 10 bases, and the junction held 7 bases outside the gene matches. The CDR3 region is CASSSTGWRSPLHF. CDR3 DNA sequence: TGTGCCAGCAGTTCGACAGGGTGGAGGTCACCCCTCCACTTT.